Each of the 27 T cell receptor beta chains below was sequenced from the same sample in a study of regulatory T cells in long-lasting Graves disease. Construction of the TCR beta libraries employed iRepertoire HTBI primers in conjunction with Arm-PCR of CDR3 regions. TCRdb independently ran MiXCR on the multiplex PCR reads; one entry per CDR3 protein. This sample has about 470,000 distinct CDR3 sequences, with around a fifth found just once. As for time point: persistent/refractory GD, antithyroid drugs over 5 years with positive TRAb. Researchers made the TCR library from RNA that was extracted from PBMCs. This material consisted of peripheral blood mononuclear cells (PBMCs), taken when the disease was refractory, from a patient treated with antithyroid drugs. The receptor source for this set is a female donor with Graves disease.

This clonotype was detected a few times. Here the CDR3 reads CASSLPFDIHYEQYF. The CDR3 DNA reads TGTGCCAGCAGCTTACCGTTTGACATTCACTACGAGCAGTACTTC. The chain combines TRBV7-3 with TRBJ2-7; D not certain. The ends were cut back, 2 bases at V and 3 bases at J, with 14 bases in the middle. The CDR3 is 15 amino acids. Germline V CDR1 and CDR2: SGHTA, FQGTGA.

This clonotype was seen once. V gene TRBV28 combines with J gene TRBJ1-4, with TRBD1 identical over 7 bases. The CDR3 sequence is 15 residues long. CDR1 and CDR2 from the germline V gene are MDHEN and SYDVKM. V was pared by 5 bases and J by 2 bases, with 5 bases of the junction left unmatched. The CDR3 region has the DNA TGTGCCAGCAGTAAGCCAGGGGGGACTAATGAAAAACTGTTTTTT. Encoded protein: CASSKPGGTNEKLFF.

This clonotype was seen repeatedly, ten times or more. The gene calls are TRBV11-2 and TRBJ1-4, with 9 bases aligning to TRBD1. In germline, CDR1 is SGHAT, CDR2 FQNNGV. V shed 5 bases and J 7 bases; nucleotides not matched to a gene: 8. There are 15 residues in the CDR3. CDR3 sequence (DNA): TGTGCCAGCAGCGAAGGACAGGGGAGGTTTGAAAAACTGTTTTTT. Its translation is CASSEGQGRFEKLFF.

V usage is TRBV19 and J usage is TRBJ1-5; D is undetermined. This CDR3 is built from 15 residues. Trimming pared 3 bases from V and 6 bases from J, leaving 15 bases between. Germline CDR1 reads LNHDA; CDR2 reads SQIVND (reference sequence). The CDR3 loop reads CASSMLLSNGQPQHF. The CDR3, as DNA: TGTGCCAGTAGTATGTTGTTGAGTAACGGTCAGCCCCAGCATTTT.

The chain employs TRBV7-9 and TRBJ2-6; the D is unclear. This CDR3 contains 18 residues. Trimming removed 5 bases from V and 0 bases from J, with 17 bases in between. Germline values: CDR1 SEHNR, CDR2 FQNEAQ (reference sequence). The CDR3 DNA is TGTGCCAGCAGCACGCGATGGGGTGAAACCTCTGGGGCCAACGTCCTGACTTTC. Protein product: CASSTRWGETSGANVLTF.

This clonotype was seen repeatedly, ten times or more. This chain links TRBV28 with TRBJ2-4; the D gene is possibly TRBD2 (7 bases). Germline V CDR1 and CDR2: MDHEN, SYDVKM. There are 14 residues in the CDR3. V shed 5 bases and J shed 5 bases, with 13 bases lying between them. The CDR3 DNA reads as TGTGCCAGCAGTATCCTAGGGGGGGAAAACATTCAGTACTTC. It translates to CASSILGGENIQYF.

This clonotype appeared a few times. V usage is TRBV29-1 and J usage is TRBJ2-1, with 7 positions matching TRBD2. From germline, CDR1 is SQVTM and CDR2 ANQGSEA. Trimming at V came to 3 bases and at J to 6 bases, leaving 20 bases not matched to a gene. The CDR3 runs 18 residues. The DNA for the CDR3 is TGCAGCGTTGAGGGGCCAGGAGGGGACCCCCGCGGGGGCAATGAGCAGTTCTTC. Its protein product is CSVEGPGGDPRGGNEQFF.

The CDR3 nucleotides are TGTGCCAGCAGACCCGCCGCTAGCGGGAATCCCGCCAGGAGCGGGGAGCTGTTTTTT. This translates into CASRPAASGNPARSGELFF. The genes are TRBV13 and TRBJ2-2; 9 bases fit TRBD2. This CDR3 has 19 amino acids. The junction had 21 bases not matched to a gene; V was cut back by 6 bases and J by 7 bases. The germline CDR1 and CDR2 sequences are PRHDT and FYEKMQ (reference sequence).

This clonotype was counted ten times or more. The V and J genes are TRBV29-1 and TRBJ1-1; D gene ambiguous. Trimming left V 0 bases short and J 3 bases short, with 20 bases between. The germline V gene has CDR1 SQVTM and CDR2 ANQGSEA. CDR3 length equals 17 residues. CDR3: CSVEDLWQRRSDTEAFF. CDR3 nucleotide sequence: TGCAGCGTTGAAGATCTTTGGCAGAGGAGGTCGGACACTGAAGCTTTCTTT. Full variable domain (missing parts from reference TRBV29-1 and TRBJ1-1): SAVISQKPSRDICQRGTSLTIQCQVDSQVTMMFWYRQQPGQSLTLIATANQGSEATYESGFVIDKFPISRPNLTFSTLTVSNMSPEDSSIYLCSVEDLWQRRSDTEAFFGQGTRLTVV.

The sample holds many counts of this clonotype. V and J are TRBV28 and TRBJ1-2; unclear D gene. Germline CDR1 and CDR2: MDHEN and SYDVKM. With 6 bases removed from V and 8 bases from J, the gap between germline ends came to 13 bases. The CDR3 is made up of 12 amino acids. CDR3 sequence: CASSRLGWGYTF. DNA for the CDR3: TGTGCCAGCAGCCGACTGGGCTGGGGCTACACCTTC.

This clonotype was counted at least ten times. V is TRBV20-1 and J is TRBJ1-5, with TRBD1 matching over 9 bases. Germline V gene sequence: CDR1 DFQATT, CDR2 SNEGSKA (reference sequence). J gave up 2 bases and V 5 bases, and 1 base lay outside the gene matches. The CDR3 contains 13 residues. The CDR3 DNA sequence: TGCAGTGCTGGGGACAGGGGCAATCAGCCCCAGCATTTT. It translates to CSAGDRGNQPQHF.

In its sample, this clonotype was seen a few times. V and J are TRBV20-1 and TRBJ1-2, with a weak D call TRBD1 (6 bases). Trimming cost V 5 bases and J 6 bases, with 22 bases left between them. CDR3 length equals 15 residues. Germline V gene lookup returns CDR1 DFQATT and CDR2 SNEGSKA (reference sequence). The CDR3 loop reads CSAAHDYRVGDGYTF. The CDR3 nucleotides are TGCAGTGCTGCCCACGACTACAGGGTGGGAGATGGCTACACCTTC.

This chain connects TRBV4-1 to TRBJ1-1; D unresolved. The CDR3 is made up of 17 amino acids. Trimming removed 0 bases from V and 4 bases from J, with 18 bases in between. CDR1 is MGHRA, CDR2 YSYEKL, per germline. The DNA of the CDR3 is TGCGCCAGCAGCCAAGATTCGACTTACCGGGGTAGCACTGAAGCTTTCTTT. This gives the protein CASSQDSTYRGSTEAFF.

The chain carries TRBV3-1 and TRBJ1-5; perhaps TRBD1 as D (6 bases). Germline V lookup: CDR1 LGHDT, CDR2 YNNKEL (reference sequence). V was clipped by 0 bases and J by 3 bases, with 9 bases between them. CDR3 length: 15 residues. In DNA form, the CDR3 reads TGTGCCAGCAGCCAAGAAACAGGGCTCAATCAGCCCCAGCATTTT. Its translation: CASSQETGLNQPQHF.

The chain recombines TRBV30 with TRBJ1-5; D is perhaps TRBD1 (5 bases). CDR1 is GTSNPN and CDR2 is SVGIG in the germline V gene (reference sequence). Deletions cut 2 bases from V and 6 bases from J, with 11 bases between. The length of the CDR3 is 13 residues. The CDR3 spells CAWSRGTGQPQHF. The DNA of the CDR3 is TGTGCCTGGAGTCGGGGGACCGGTCAGCCCCAGCATTTT.

The chain employs TRBV5-1 and TRBJ1-6; D is possibly TRBD1 (5 bases). Germline-derived CDR1 and CDR2 are SGHRS and YFSETQ. The V gene lost 3 bases and the J gene lost 7 bases, with 17 bases spanning the gap. The CDR3 spans 16 residues. CDR3 DNA: TGCGCCAGCAGCTCGGATCTCAGGGAGCTCAATTCACCCCTCCACTTT. Translation: CASSSDLRELNSPLHF.

This clonotype was recorded a few times. This chain links TRBV19 with TRBJ1-1, with unresolved D. Germline loops: CDR1 LNHDA, CDR2 SQIVND (reference sequence). The CDR3 contains 14 residues. V was cut by 5 bases and J by 5 bases, with 15 bases left in between. For the CDR3, the DNA is TGTGCCAGTAGTGCAGCCGGGATACGAACTGAAGCTTTCTTT. This codes for CASSAAGIRTEAFF.

The rearrangement links TRBV19 to TRBJ1-1, with D possibly matching TRBD1 (6 bases). The CDR3 length is 18 residues. The V end was cut by 1 base, the J end by 0 bases, with 18 bases between. Germline V gene sequence: CDR1 LNHDA, CDR2 SQIVND (reference sequence). The CDR3 loop reads CASSIGLGQGLMNTEAFF. DNA of the CDR3: TGTGCCAGTAGTATAGGTCTGGGGCAGGGGCTGATGAACACTGAAGCTTTCTTT.

This clonotype was seen only once. The chain is built from TRBV5-1 and TRBJ1-1; D not resolved. The CDR3 is made up of 16 amino acids. Germline-derived CDR1 and CDR2 are SGHRS and YFSETQ. Trimming removed 0 bases from V and 0 bases from J, with 12 bases in between. The CDR3 spells CASSLEIRIMNTEAFF. CDR3 in DNA: TGCGCCAGCAGCTTGGAGATCAGGATCATGAACACTGAAGCTTTCTTT.

This clonotype occurred a few times. The gene calls are TRBV12-3 or TRBV12-4 and TRBJ1-3; TRBD1 matches 9 bases. The junction had 8 bases not matched to a gene; V was cut back by 5 bases and J by 9 bases. The CDR3 loop spans 14 amino acids. The CDR3, as DNA: TGTGCCAGCAGTGAACAGGGGGCACTGAGCACCATATATTTT. Translated, it gives CASSEQGALSTIYF.

This clonotype has at least ten counts. CDR3 nucleotide sequence: TGCGCCAGCAGCTTGGGGATCAGGGGAGACACTGAAGCTTTCTTT. Translated: CASSLGIRGDTEAFF. The rearrangement uses TRBV5-1 and TRBJ1-1; D may be TRBD1 (6 bases). Deletions cut 0 bases from V and 3 bases from J, with 12 bases between. The CDR3 is made up of 15 amino acids. Germline V gene data show CDR1 as SGHRS and CDR2 as YFSETQ. Together with reference TRBV5-1 and TRBJ1-1, the CDR3 gives the full variable domain: KAGVTQTPRYLIKTRGQQVTLSCSPISGHRSVSWYQQTPGQGLQFLFEYFSETQRNKGNFPGRFSGRQFSNSRSEMNVSTLELGDSALYLCASSLGIRGDTEAFFGQGTRLTVV.

This clonotype was observed a few times. The chain uses TRBV20-1 and TRBJ1-5; D is ambiguous. This CDR3 is built from 13 residues. The V gene's germline CDR1 is DFQATT and CDR2 SNEGSKA (reference sequence). V shed 5 bases and J shed 4 bases, with 12 bases lying between them. DNA of the CDR3: TGCAGTGCTGAAGGGCAGGCAAATCAGCCCCAGCATTTT. It specifies CSAEGQANQPQHF.

The chain combines TRBV3-1 with TRBJ2-7, with TRBD1 as a possible D gene (6 bases). The CDR3 covers 13 residues. Germline V gene sequence: CDR1 LGHDT, CDR2 YNNKEL (reference sequence). Between the trimmed V and J ends, which lost 3 bases and 8 bases, there was a span of 14 bases. Here the CDR3 reads CASSHLGGGKQYF. The CDR3 coding sequence is TGTGCCAGCAGCCATCTTGGGGGCGGCAAGCAGTACTTC.

This clonotype was counted many times. This chain connects TRBV10-3 to TRBJ2-7; D unresolved. Trimming took 0 bases from V and 5 from J, leaving 2 bases between them. In germline, CDR1 is ENHRY, CDR2 SYGVKD. This CDR3 is built from 11 residues. CDR3 nucleotides: TGTGCCATCAGTGAGTCAAACGAGCAGTACTTC. Amino acids: CAISESNEQYF.

V is TRBV19 and J is TRBJ1-2; 7 positions agree with TRBD1. The germline V gene encodes CDR1 LNHDA and CDR2 SQIVND (reference sequence). V shed 3 bases and J 3 bases; nucleotides not matched to a gene: 4. CDR3 size: 14 residues. For the CDR3, the DNA is TGTGCCAGTAGTATCCGGGACAGTCACTATGGCTACACCTTC. Residues: CASSIRDSHYGYTF.

To note about this clonotype: A much larger clone is a single base away; this may be a read error. The V call is TRBV28, the J call TRBJ2-5, with D possibly matching TRBD1 (5 bases). Germline-derived CDR1 and CDR2 are MDHEN and SYDVKM. This CDR3 spans 13 amino acids. The CDR3 loop reads CASNRPYQEAQYF. The CDR3 nucleotides are TGTGCCAGCAACAGGCCCTACCAAGAGGCCCAGTACTTC.

This sequence joins TRBV4-1 and TRBJ1-2; D might be TRBD1 (5 bases). Germline assignment: CDR1 MGHRA and CDR2 YSYEKL. The V end was cut by 0 bases, the J end by 5 bases, with 16 bases between. This CDR3 has 16 amino acids. The CDR3 DNA sequence: TGCGCCAGCAGCCAAGAAGTGACCGGGGCGCGGTATGGCTACACCTTC. Its protein product is CASSQEVTGARYGYTF.